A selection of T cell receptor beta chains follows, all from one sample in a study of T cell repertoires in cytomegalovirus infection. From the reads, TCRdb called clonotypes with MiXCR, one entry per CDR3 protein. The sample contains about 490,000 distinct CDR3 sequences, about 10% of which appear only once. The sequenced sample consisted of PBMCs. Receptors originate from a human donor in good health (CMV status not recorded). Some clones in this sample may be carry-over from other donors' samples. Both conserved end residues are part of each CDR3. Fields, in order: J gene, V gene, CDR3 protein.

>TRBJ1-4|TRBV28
CASSSLGEKLFF
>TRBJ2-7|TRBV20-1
CSARVGGAEGEQYF
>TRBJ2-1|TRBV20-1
CSARVGGRSDEQFF
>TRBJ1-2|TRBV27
CASPPNQVQNYGYTF
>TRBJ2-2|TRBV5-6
CASSFVPGQSTGELFF
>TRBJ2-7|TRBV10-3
CAIRGVAYEQYF
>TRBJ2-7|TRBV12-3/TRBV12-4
CASWEQGSYEQYF
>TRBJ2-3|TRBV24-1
CATSDLRLAGGDTQYF
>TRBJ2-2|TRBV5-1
CASLRQGGTGELFF
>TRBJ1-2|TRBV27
CASSISPTGGIGYTF
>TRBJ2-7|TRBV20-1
CSALNRGGQSYEQYF
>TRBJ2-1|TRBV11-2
CASRPLRLAGALIYNEQFF
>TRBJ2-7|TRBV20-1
CSASTGTSGLYEQYF
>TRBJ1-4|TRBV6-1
CASSGSLWSSEKLFF
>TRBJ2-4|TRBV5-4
CASSVGQLSLAKNIQYF
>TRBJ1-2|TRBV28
CASSFGTGGYGYTF
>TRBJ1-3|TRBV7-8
CASSLAEGTGNTIYF
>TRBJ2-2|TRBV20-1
CSGTLGNTGELFF